The 23 T cell receptor beta chains reported below all come from one sample, sequenced in a study of Graves' ophthalmopathy and Graves' hyperthyroidism. Amplification from RNA transcripts yielded the TCR beta CDR3 regions. Amplification began with first-round RT-PCR using HTBI primers, then second-round multiplex PCR was performed. TCRdb fed the multiplex PCR reads into MiXCR, producing one record per CDR3 protein. This sample has approximately 410,000 distinct CDR3 sequences, with roughly 14% found just once. The material sequenced was peripheral blood. Every receptor here comes from a woman younger than 30 with stable Graves' hyperthyroidism.

This clonotype was counted a few times. V gene TRBV9 combines with J gene TRBJ2-5, with TRBD2 matching over 7 bases. Germline-derived CDR1 and CDR2 are SGDLS and YYNGEE. This CDR3 region has 16 residues. V lost 1 base to trimming and J lost 3 bases; unmatched junction nucleotides: 9. The chain's CDR3 is CASSVLGGGSKETQYF. CDR3 coding DNA: TGTGCCAGCAGCGTATTAGGCGGGGGTTCGAAAGAGACCCAGTACTTC. Full variable domain (outside the CDR3, taken from reference TRBV9 and TRBJ2-5): DSGVTQTPKHLITATGQRVTLRCSPRSGDLSVYWYQQSLDQGLQFLIQYYNGEERAKGNILERFSAQQFPDLHSELNLSSLELGDSALYFCASSVLGGGSKETQYFGPGTRLLVL.

In the case of this clonotype: The CDR3 does not close with the conserved phenylalanine or tryptophan, likely indicating a read error. V is TRBV12-3 or TRBV12-4 and J is TRBJ1-2; D call uncertain. V lost 8 bases to trimming and J lost 4 bases, with 20 bases between them. The CDR3 contains 15 residues. CDR3 coding DNA: TGTGCCAGCGCAGCGGCTGGGATTGAAGTCTATGGCTACACCTAC. It encodes CASAAAGIEVYGYTY.

This clonotype has at least ten counts. The V call is TRBV7-2, the J call TRBJ2-7; 11 nucleotides align to TRBD2. The germline gives CDR1 SGHTA, CDR2 FQGNSA. The CDR3 has 15 residues. With 8 bases clipped from V and 2 bases from J, the junction kept 8 bases outside the gene matches. The CDR3 bases are TGTGCCAGCGGTCGAAGACTAGCGGGACCCTACGAGCAGTACTTC. Protein product: CASGRRLAGPYEQYF.

J is TRBJ1-2 and V is TRBV24-1; the D is unclear. The CDR3 consists of 13 residues. CDR1 is KGHDR and CDR2 is SFDVKD in the germline V gene. The V end was cut by 4 bases, the J end by 8 bases, with 13 bases between. The CDR3 DNA reads as TGTGCCACCAGTGACTGGGCTTCGGGGGGCTACACCTTC. Amino acids: CATSDWASGGYTF.

This clonotype has at least ten counts. The rearrangement uses TRBV28 and TRBJ2-7; TRBD1 is a possible D gene (6 bases). V was pared by 7 bases and J by 2 bases, with 9 bases between. This CDR3 has 12 residues. Germline CDR1 and CDR2: MDHEN and SYDVKM. The CDR3: CASTGHPYEQYF. The CDR3 region has the DNA TGTGCCAGCACGGGACACCCCTACGAGCAGTACTTC.

This clonotype occurred many times. CDR3 residues: CASSLSGVKDEQYF. In nucleotides, the CDR3 is TGCGCCAGCAGCTTGTCGGGGGTAAAAGACGAGCAGTACTTC. The chain couples TRBV5-1 to TRBJ2-7, with D perhaps TRBD2 (6 bases). Germline V gene data show CDR1 as SGHRS and CDR2 as YFSETQ. This CDR3 is 14 amino acids long. V dropped 1 base and J dropped 5 bases, with 13 bases sitting between them.

This clonotype showed up many times. The V gene is TRBV19, the J gene TRBJ1-2; D is unresolved. The CDR3 covers 16 residues. Germline CDR1 LNHDA, CDR2 SQIVND (reference sequence). V lost 7 bases and J 0 bases, leaving 18 bases between the germline ends. The CDR3 DNA follows: TGTGCCAGTATGGCACGGGTGGGCCTACCTAACTATGGCTACACCTTC. This gives the protein CASMARVGLPNYGYTF.

Ten or more counts support this clonotype. The rearrangement uses TRBV12-3 or TRBV12-4 and TRBJ2-4; D is uncertain. Trimming removed 2 bases at V and 2 bases at J, with 7 bases between. The CDR3 covers 14 residues. The CDR3 loop is CASSLWGPKNIQYF. CDR3 nucleotides: TGTGCCAGCAGTTTATGGGGTCCCAAAAACATTCAGTACTTC.

This clonotype was detected many times. The chain joins TRBV14 to TRBJ2-7, with D unclear. Trimming took off 1 base at V and 2 bases at J, with 9 bases between the two ends. Germline CDR1 is SGHDN and CDR2 is FVKESK. This CDR3 has 14 amino acids. CDR3 sequence: CASSQASFPYEQYF. DNA for the CDR3: TGTGCCAGCAGCCAAGCGTCCTTCCCCTACGAGCAGTACTTC. Full variable domain (remainder filled in from reference TRBV14 and TRBJ2-7): EAGVTQFPSHSVIEKGQTVTLRCDPISGHDNLYWYRRVMGKEIKFLLHFVKESKQDESGMPNNRFLAERTGGTYSTLKVQPAELEDSGVYFCASSQASFPYEQYFGPGTRLTVT.

This clonotype was picked up many times. This chain connects TRBV7-2 to TRBJ1-2; no clear D. The CDR3 has 11 residues. Trimming pared 5 bases from V and 5 bases from J, leaving 6 bases between. From germline, CDR1 is SGHTA and CDR2 FQGNSA. CDR3 coding DNA: TGTGCCAGCAGCCCACAGTATGGCTACACCTTC. Translated, it gives CASSPQYGYTF.

The table lists this clonotype with many counts. J is TRBJ1-1 and V is TRBV2, with D perhaps matching TRBD1 (6 bases). Germline V gene sequence: CDR1 SNHLY, CDR2 FYNNEI. The length of the CDR3 is 12 residues. With 8 bases removed from V and 4 bases from J, the gap between germline ends came to 11 bases. For the CDR3, the DNA is TGTGCCAGCCATACAGGGAGCACTGAAGCTTTCTTT. Translated: CASHTGSTEAFF.

The chain joins TRBV11-2 to TRBJ2-2; tentative D call: TRBD1 (6 bases). From germline, CDR1 is SGHAT and CDR2 FQNNGV. The CDR3 is 14 amino acids. The V and J ends lost 4 bases and 3 bases respectively, with 9 bases between them. CDR3 bases: TGTGCCAGCAGCTACGGACAGTACACCGGGGAGCTGTTTTTT. Its protein is CASSYGQYTGELFF.

About this clonotype: It is likely a read error, because the conserved phenylalanine at the end of the CDR3 is missing. V gene TRBV6-2 or TRBV6-3 combines with J gene TRBJ1-2, with 10 bases aligning to TRBD1. Germline V gene sequence: CDR1 MNHEY, CDR2 SVGEGT. The CDR3 length is 18 residues. Losses at the gene ends were 6 bases for V and 0 bases for J; bases not matched to a gene: 13. In nucleotides, the CDR3 is TGTGCCAGCAGCCAAGATCGGGACAGGGGCCCTGCTAACTATGGCTACACCGTC. Protein product: CASSQDRDRGPANYGYTV.

The table lists this clonotype with a few counts. The missing conserved phenylalanine or tryptophan at the end of this CDR3 makes a read error likely. The rearrangement uses TRBV28 and TRBJ2-2; D tentatively fits TRBD1 or TRBD2 (6 bases each). The V end lost 6 bases, the J end lost 7 bases, and 15 bases lay between the germline ends. The CDR3 extends over 14 amino acids. The germline V gene has CDR1 MDHEN and CDR2 SYDVKM. CDR3 sequence: CASSREGGSGELFL. CDR3 nucleotide sequence: TGTGCCAGCAGCCGGGAAGGGGGGAGCGGGGAGCTGTTTCTT.

This clonotype was detected many times. The gene calls are TRBV19 and TRBJ2-2; D could derive from TRBD1 or TRBD2 (6 bases each). Trimming removed 6 bases from V and 5 bases from J, with 13 bases in between. Germline V gene data show CDR1 as LNHDA and CDR2 as SQIVND (reference sequence). CDR3 length: 14 residues. The CDR3 DNA sequence: TGTGCCAGTAGGGTTCAAGGGGGGACCGGGGAGCTGTTTTTT. It translates to CASRVQGGTGELFF.

This clonotype was observed many times. The rearrangement joins TRBV10-3 to TRBJ1-2; perhaps TRBD1 as D (5 bases). This CDR3 has 13 residues. Trimming removed 6 bases at V and 4 bases at J, with 12 bases between. The germline CDR1 and CDR2 sequences are ENHRY and SYGVKD. In DNA form, the CDR3 reads TGTGCCATCAGGAGGGACTCGATCTATGGCTACACCTTC. Its protein product is CAIRRDSIYGYTF.

This clonotype was recorded many times. The V gene is TRBV6-2 or TRBV6-3, the J gene TRBJ1-1; 8 bases agree with TRBD1. The germline V gene has CDR1 MNHEY and CDR2 SVGEGT. This CDR3 has 17 amino acids. J gave up 0 bases and V 2 bases, and 8 bases lay outside the gene matches. The CDR3 loop is CASSYPTRQGMNTEAFF. For the CDR3, the DNA is TGTGCCAGCAGTTACCCCACCCGACAGGGGATGAACACTGAAGCTTTCTTT.

This clonotype appeared many times. CDR3 DNA sequence: TGCGCCAGCAGCCCACAGGGAATGAACACTGAAGCTTTCTTT. Amino acid sequence: CASSPQGMNTEAFF. The J gene is TRBJ1-1, the V gene TRBV4-1; D is possibly TRBD1 (6 bases). The CDR3 has 14 residues. The germline gives CDR1 MGHRA, CDR2 YSYEKL. V was cut by 4 bases and J by 0 bases, with 9 bases left in between.

This clonotype appeared many times. CDR3: CASALGQGYQPQHF. The CDR3 DNA sequence: TGTGCTAGTGCCCTGGGACAGGGCTATCAGCCCCAGCATTTT. The V and J genes are TRBV12-5 and TRBJ1-5; 9 bases fit TRBD1. This CDR3 spans 14 amino acids. Germline lookup yields CDR1 LGHNT and CDR2 FRNRAP. The J segment lost 5 bases and the V segment lost 7 bases, leaving 6 bases of the junction unmatched.

Only a few counts were recorded for this clonotype. The chain joins TRBV11-2 to TRBJ2-2, with D possibly matching TRBD2 (7 bases). This CDR3 comprises 16 residues. The V end was cut by 2 bases, the J end by 3 bases, with 13 bases between. Germline loops: CDR1 SGHAT, CDR2 FQNNGV. As DNA, the CDR3 is TGTGCCAGCAGCTTATGGGGGGGGGCCGACACCGGGGAGCTGTTTTTT. Amino acid sequence: CASSLWGGADTGELFF.

This clonotype was recorded at least ten times. The CDR3 DNA follows: TGTGCCAGCAGACGAGTAACCTCCACTGAAGCTTTCTTT. Its protein is CASRRVTSTEAFF. This chain connects TRBV12-3 or TRBV12-4 to TRBJ1-1; D is unresolved. The CDR3 spans 13 residues. Between the trimmed V and J ends, which lost 6 bases and 4 bases, there was a span of 12 bases.

This clonotype was detected many times. The chain links TRBV12-3 or TRBV12-4 to TRBJ1-1; no clear D gene. The CDR3 totals 13 residues. Trimming stripped 7 bases from V and 7 bases from J, with 16 bases between. The CDR3 sequence: CASTQGRGFEAFF. For the CDR3, the DNA is TGTGCCAGCACCCAAGGGCGAGGGTTTGAAGCTTTCTTT.

The sample holds many counts of this clonotype. In nucleotides, the CDR3 is TGTGCCAGCAGTTCCGGGACAGGGGGTGGGACTGAAGCTTTCTTT. This translates into CASSSGTGGGTEAFF. J is TRBJ1-1 and V is TRBV6-5, with 11 bases aligning to TRBD1. Germline lookup yields CDR1 MNHEY and CDR2 SVGAGI. The CDR3 has 15 amino acids. The V segment lost 4 bases and the J segment 5 bases; nucleotides outside the gene matches: 6.